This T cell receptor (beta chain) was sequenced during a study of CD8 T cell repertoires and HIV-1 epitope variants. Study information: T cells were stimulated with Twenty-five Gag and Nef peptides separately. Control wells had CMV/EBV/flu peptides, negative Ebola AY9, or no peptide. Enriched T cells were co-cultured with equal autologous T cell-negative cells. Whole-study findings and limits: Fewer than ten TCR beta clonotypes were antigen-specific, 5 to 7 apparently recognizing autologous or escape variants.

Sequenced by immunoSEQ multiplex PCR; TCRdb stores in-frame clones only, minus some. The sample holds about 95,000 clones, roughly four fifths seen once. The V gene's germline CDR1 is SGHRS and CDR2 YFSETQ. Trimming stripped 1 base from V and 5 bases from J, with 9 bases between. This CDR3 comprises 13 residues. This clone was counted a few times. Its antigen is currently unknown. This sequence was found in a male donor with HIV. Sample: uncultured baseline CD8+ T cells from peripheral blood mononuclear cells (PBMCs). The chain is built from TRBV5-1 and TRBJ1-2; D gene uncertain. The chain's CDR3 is CASSLNEGYGYTF. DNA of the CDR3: TGCGCCAGCAGCTTGAATGAGGGTTATGGCTACACCTTC.